This T cell receptor (beta chain) was sequenced for a study of CD4 T cell repertoires in COVID-19. Study details: CFSE-low cells expanded 10 days with IL-2, then restimulated with other coronavirus spikes. Whole-study results and caveats: Suggested intraclonal diversification: top SARS-CoV-2-reactive clonotypes appeared in two or three memory subsets. In SARS-CoV and/or HKU1 spike cultures, between 7 and 25% of SARS-CoV-2 clonotypes reappeared.

These memory T cells were uncultured and sequenced directly after ex vivo isolation. V shed 11 bases and J shed 6 bases, with 8 bases lying between them. Per the germline V gene, CDR1 is MNHEY and CDR2 is SMNVEV (reference sequence). This CDR3 has 10 amino acids. The data were produced by immunoSEQ multiplex PCR, yet TCRdb's version contains in-frame clones alone and is incomplete. The sample lists about 22,000 clones, roughly 91% seen once, with roughly 0.62% in the top ten. Comments on this clone: Its target is unknown.

This chain links TRBV27 with TRBJ1-5; D unresolved. The sequence came from a human donor who had COVID-19. The material was central memory CD4+ T cells from blood, obtained before the COVID-19 pandemic. The CDR3 coding sequence is TGTGCCCCCCGGGGTCAGCCCCAGCATTTT. It encodes CAPRGQPQHF.